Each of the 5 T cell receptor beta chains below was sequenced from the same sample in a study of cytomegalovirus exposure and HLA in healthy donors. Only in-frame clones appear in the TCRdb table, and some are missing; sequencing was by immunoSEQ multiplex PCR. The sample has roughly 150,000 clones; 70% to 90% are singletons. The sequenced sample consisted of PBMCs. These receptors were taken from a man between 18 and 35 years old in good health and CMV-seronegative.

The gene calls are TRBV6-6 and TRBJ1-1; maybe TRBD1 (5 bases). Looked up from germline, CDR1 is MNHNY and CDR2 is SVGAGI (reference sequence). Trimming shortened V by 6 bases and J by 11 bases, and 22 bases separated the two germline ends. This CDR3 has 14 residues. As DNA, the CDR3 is TGTGCCAGCAGAGGGGACTATTCCATTGTCGGGGCTTTCTTT. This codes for CASRGDYSIVGAFF.

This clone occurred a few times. The CDR3 coding sequence is TGTGCCAGCAGCTTGGTTAGCGGGAGTTACGAGCAGTACTTC. This codes for CASSLVSGSYEQYF. The gene calls are TRBV5-8 and TRBJ2-7, with 9 bases matching TRBD2. Germline V lookup: CDR1 SGHTS, CDR2 YDEGEE. V trimming: 0 bases; J trimming: 4 bases; junction bases outside the gene matches: 2. The CDR3 has 14 amino acids.

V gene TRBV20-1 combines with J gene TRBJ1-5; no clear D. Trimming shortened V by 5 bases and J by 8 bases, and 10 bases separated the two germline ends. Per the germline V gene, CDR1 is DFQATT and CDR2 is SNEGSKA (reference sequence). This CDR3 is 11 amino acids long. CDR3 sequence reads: CSASGGEPQHF. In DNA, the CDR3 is TGCAGTGCTTCGGGAGGAGAGCCCCAGCATTTT.

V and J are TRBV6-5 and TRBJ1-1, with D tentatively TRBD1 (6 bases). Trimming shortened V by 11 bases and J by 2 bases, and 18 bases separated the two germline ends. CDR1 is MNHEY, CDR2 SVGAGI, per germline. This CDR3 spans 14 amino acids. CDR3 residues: CAALGGGLNTEAFF. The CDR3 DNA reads TGTGCCGCGCTCGGGGGGGGGCTTAACACTGAAGCTTTCTTT.

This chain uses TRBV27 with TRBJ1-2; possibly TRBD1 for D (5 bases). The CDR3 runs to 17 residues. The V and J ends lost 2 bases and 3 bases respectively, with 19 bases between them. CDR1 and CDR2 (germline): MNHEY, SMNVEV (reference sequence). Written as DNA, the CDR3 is TGTGCCAGCAGTTTAAGGCTCGGAGCCCCGGGGGACTATGGCTACACCTTC. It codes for CASSLRLGAPGDYGYTF.